These 15 T cell receptor beta chains share one sample of origin, sequenced in a study of T cells in localized non-small cell lung cancer. Assay: immunoSEQ multiplex PCR; the TCRdb copy retains only in-frame clones and omits some. The sample holds around 29,000 clones, about nine tenths seen once. The specimen comprised peripheral blood mononuclear cells, sampled before any cancer treatment. Receptors originate from a woman aged 40 to 75 with stage III lung adenocarcinoma.

This chain joins TRBV18 and TRBJ1-2; a possible D gene is TRBD1 (5 bases). Germline-derived CDR1 and CDR2 are KGHSH and LQKENI. This CDR3 has 12 amino acids. Trimming pared 6 bases from V and 6 bases from J, leaving 11 bases between. CDR3 sequence: CASSQSRDGYTF. The CDR3 nucleotides are TGTGCCAGCTCCCAAAGCAGGGATGGCTACACCTTC.

The V gene is TRBV20-1, the J gene TRBJ2-1; no clear D gene. Between the trimmed V and J ends, which lost 3 bases and 5 bases, there was a span of 2 bases. This CDR3 has 10 amino acids. CDR1 is DFQATT and CDR2 is SNEGSKA in the germline V gene (reference sequence). The CDR3, as DNA: TGCAGTGCTAGGAACAATGAGCAGTTCTTC. Translating gives CSARNNEQFF.

This chain uses TRBV11-1 with TRBJ1-1; tentatively, D is TRBD1 (6 bases). CDR3 size: 12 residues. Trimming left V 9 bases short and J 1 base short, with 9 bases between. From germline, CDR1 is SGHAT and CDR2 FQDESV (reference sequence). The CDR3 sequence: CASKQGNTEAFF. CDR3 in DNA: TGTGCCAGTAAACAGGGGAACACTGAAGCTTTCTTT.

This clone was observed a single time. The chain recombines TRBV4-2 with TRBJ2-7; D gene unclear. The CDR3 consists of 15 residues. V was trimmed by 4 bases and J by 3 bases, leaving 16 bases between them. The V gene's germline CDR1 is LGHNA and CDR2 YNFKEQ. The CDR3 here is CASSPELLRNYEQYF. CDR3 nucleotide sequence: TGTGCCAGCAGCCCCGAGTTGCTTAGGAACTACGAGCAGTACTTC.

The gene calls are TRBV5-1 and TRBJ2-3; D is unresolved. Trimming stripped 0 bases from V and 1 base from J, with 6 bases between. The CDR3 extends over 14 amino acids. Germline lookup yields CDR1 SGHRS and CDR2 YFSETQ. The CDR3 sequence is CASSLGGRTDTQYF. CDR3 sequence (DNA): TGCGCCAGCAGCTTGGGTGGACGCACAGATACGCAGTATTTT.

CDR3 protein: CASSLGNSYEQYF. The DNA of the CDR3 is TGTGCCAGCAGCTTAGGAAACTCCTACGAGCAGTACTTC. This chain links TRBV7-6 with TRBJ2-7; D remains unclear. This CDR3 has 13 residues. The ends were cut back, 1 base at V and 0 bases at J, with 4 bases in the middle. The V gene's germline CDR1 is SGHVS and CDR2 FNYEAQ.

This clone appeared a single time. V and J are TRBV5-4 and TRBJ2-5; the match to TRBD2 covers 7 bases. The CDR3 consists of 15 residues. Germline V lookup: CDR1 SGHNT, CDR2 YYREEE (reference sequence). V shed 4 bases and J 1 base; nucleotides not matched to a gene: 7. The CDR3: CASSVLSSGQETQYF. For the CDR3, the DNA is TGTGCCAGCAGCGTCTTATCTAGCGGCCAAGAGACCCAGTACTTC.

The V and J genes are TRBV2 and TRBJ1-2; no clear D. The V end lost 1 base, the J end lost 1 base, and 7 bases lay between the germline ends. Germline V CDR1 and CDR2: SNHLY, FYNNEI. This CDR3 is built from 14 residues. Written as DNA, the CDR3 is TGTGCCAGCAGTGAAGGTGGGGTTAACTATGGCTACACCTTC. It is translated as CASSEGGVNYGYTF.

The chain links TRBV11-3 to TRBJ2-3; a possible D gene is TRBD1 (6 bases). The CDR3 has 15 amino acids. CDR1 is SGHNT and CDR2 is YENEEA in the germline V gene. V was cut by 0 bases and J by 3 bases, with 10 bases left in between. As DNA, the CDR3 is TGTGCCAGCAGCTTAGAAGGCAGGGGTACAGATACGCAGTATTTT. It specifies CASSLEGRGTDTQYF.

This chain links TRBV6-6 with TRBJ1-4; D remains unclear. V was trimmed by 3 bases and J by 2 bases, leaving 10 bases between them. This CDR3 region has 15 residues. CDR1 MNHNY and CDR2 SVGAGI come from the germline V gene (reference sequence). The CDR3 DNA follows: TGTGCCAGCAGTTATTTGGGGAGCACTAATGAAAAACTGTTTTTT. As protein: CASSYLGSTNEKLFF.

The rearrangement uses TRBV14 and TRBJ1-6; no reliable D call. The V and J ends lost 5 bases and 4 bases respectively, with 3 bases between them. This CDR3 has 12 amino acids. Germline CDR1 reads SGHDN; CDR2 reads FVKESK. CDR3 bases: TGTGCCAGCAGCTTATATAATTCACCCCTCCACTTT. Protein product: CASSLYNSPLHF.

The V gene is TRBV9, the J gene TRBJ2-3, with 9 nucleotides matching TRBD2. The ends lost 0 bases at V and 4 bases at J; junction bases unmatched: 3. The CDR3 loop spans 15 amino acids. The V gene's germline CDR1 is SGDLS and CDR2 YYNGEE. The CDR3 region is CASSVDGGGADTQYF. The CDR3 DNA reads TGTGCCAGCAGCGTAGATGGCGGGGGGGCAGATACGCAGTATTTT.

The chain is built from TRBV15 and TRBJ1-1; D gene unclear. The CDR3 runs 15 residues. V lost 0 bases, J lost 0 bases, and 8 bases lay in between. From germline, CDR1 is LNHNV and CDR2 YYDKDF (reference sequence). In DNA form, the CDR3 reads TGTGCCACCAGCAGAGATTTCACGATGAACACTGAAGCTTTCTTT. It encodes CATSRDFTMNTEAFF.

This chain uses TRBV4-3 with TRBJ1-2; 10 bases match TRBD1. Per the germline V gene, CDR1 is LGHNA and CDR2 is YSLEER. CDR3 length: 16 amino acids. With V trimmed by 3 bases and J by 4 bases, 8 bases remained unmatched. The CDR3 region has the DNA TGCGCCAGCAGCCATCTCTCGACAGGGGGCCCCTATGGCTACACCTTC. This gives the protein CASSHLSTGGPYGYTF.

This clone was seen once. V and J are TRBV4-1 and TRBJ1-2; D unresolved. CDR3 length: 15 residues. Germline V gene data show CDR1 as MGHRA and CDR2 as YSYEKL. V gave up 0 bases and J gave up 0 bases, with 8 bases separating them. The CDR3 region is CASSQDQLANYGYTF. The CDR3 DNA follows: TGCGCCAGCAGCCAAGATCAGTTAGCTAACTATGGCTACACCTTC.